The clone carrying this T cell receptor (beta chain) came up once. These data belong to a study of cytomegalovirus exposure and HLA in healthy donors. The assay was immunoSEQ multiplex PCR, and TCRdb's table has in-frame clones only and misses some. The repertoire holds 220,000 or so clones, with around 80% as singletons. The germline V gene has CDR1 SGHRS and CDR2 YFSETQ. The CDR3 is made up of 15 amino acids. V shed 0 bases, J shed 4 bases, and the junction held 3 bases outside the gene matches. The sequenced sample consisted of PBMCs. The chain employs TRBV5-1 and TRBJ2-1; 8 bases align to TRBD2. The sequence derives from a young woman in good health and CMV-seropositive. The CDR3 nucleotides are TGCGCCAGCAGCTTGGGTGCGGGGGGATACAATGAGCAGTTCTTC. Its protein is CASSLGAGGYNEQFF.